The text below deals with one TCR beta chain. This entry comes from a study of blood T cell repertoires in COVID-19. Study details: Samples taken during acute and convalescent COVID-19 were collected in the United States, Italy and Spain. PBMCs, B-cell-depleted T cells, or T cells were the source of the cDNA or gDNA that made up the material.

Authors' methods: For nucleated cells, counts were estimated from reference gene primer amplification. Sequencing was performed with immunoSEQ multiplex PCR; in TCRdb, only in-frame clones are kept and a portion is missing. V, J and clone size reflect that table, while D and trimming were determined from the DNA. The profile covers under 110,000 clones, with under 90% appearing a single time and 14% taken by the ten largest. Trimming removed 4 bases from V and 2 bases from J; junction bases left unmatched: 6. The CDR3 sequence is 16 residues long. Germline assignment: CDR1 SGHRS and CDR2 YFSETQ. The sequence came from a woman aged 55 to 70 with acute or convalescent COVID-19. The chain uses TRBV5-1 and TRBJ2-3; 11 bases fit TRBD2. The sample taken for sequencing was peripheral blood. CDR3 residues: CASSPGLAGFTDTQYF. Here the CDR3 DNA reads TGCGCCAGCAGCCCTGGACTAGCGGGCTTCACAGATACGCAGTATTTT.